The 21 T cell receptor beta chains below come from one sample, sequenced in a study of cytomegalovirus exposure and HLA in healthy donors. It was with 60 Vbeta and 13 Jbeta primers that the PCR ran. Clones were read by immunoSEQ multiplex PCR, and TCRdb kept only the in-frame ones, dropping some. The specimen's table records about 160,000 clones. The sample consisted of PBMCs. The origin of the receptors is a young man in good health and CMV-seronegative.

CDR3 residues: CASSLRQVSYEQYF. The CDR3 coding sequence is TGTGCCAGCAGTCTTAGACAGGTATCCTACGAGCAGTACTTC. The chain employs TRBV6-1 and TRBJ2-7; D may be TRBD1 (6 bases). The CDR3 sequence is 14 residues long. Trimming removed 5 bases from V and 1 base from J, with 12 bases in between. Germline V gene lookup returns CDR1 MNHNS and CDR2 SASEGT.

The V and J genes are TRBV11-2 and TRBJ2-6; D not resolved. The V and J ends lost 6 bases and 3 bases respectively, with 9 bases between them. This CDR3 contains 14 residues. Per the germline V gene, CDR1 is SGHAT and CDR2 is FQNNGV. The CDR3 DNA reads TGTGCCAGCAGGTCCCCTTATGGGGCCAACGTCCTGACTTTC. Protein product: CASRSPYGANVLTF.

The CDR3 nucleotides read TGTGCCAGCAGCTTATCGGGAGATACGCAGTATTTT. This codes for CASSLSGDTQYF. The chain uses TRBV7-9 and TRBJ2-3, with D hard to call. The CDR3 is 12 residues long. V dropped 2 bases and J dropped 5 bases, with 5 bases sitting between them. Germline values: CDR1 SEHNR, CDR2 FQNEAQ (reference sequence).

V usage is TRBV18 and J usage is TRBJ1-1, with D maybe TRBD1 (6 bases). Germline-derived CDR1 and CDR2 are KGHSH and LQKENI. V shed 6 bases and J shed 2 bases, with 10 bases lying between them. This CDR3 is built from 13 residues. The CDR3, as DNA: TGTGCCAGCTCTCGGGACACCAACACTGAAGCTTTCTTT. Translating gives CASSRDTNTEAFF.

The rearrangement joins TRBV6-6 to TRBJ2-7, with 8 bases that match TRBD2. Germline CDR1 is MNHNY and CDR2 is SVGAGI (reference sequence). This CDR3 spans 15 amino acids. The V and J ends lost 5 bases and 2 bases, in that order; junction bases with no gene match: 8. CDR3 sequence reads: CASSVGLGGTYEQYF. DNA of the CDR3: TGTGCCAGCAGTGTGGGACTAGGGGGAACCTACGAGCAGTACTTC.

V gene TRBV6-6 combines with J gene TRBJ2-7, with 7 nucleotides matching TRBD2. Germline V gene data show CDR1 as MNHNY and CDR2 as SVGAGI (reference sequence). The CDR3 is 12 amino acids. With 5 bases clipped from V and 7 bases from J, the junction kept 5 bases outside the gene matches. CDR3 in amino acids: CASSAAGVEQYF. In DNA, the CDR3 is TGTGCCAGCAGTGCCGCGGGGGTAGAGCAGTACTTC.

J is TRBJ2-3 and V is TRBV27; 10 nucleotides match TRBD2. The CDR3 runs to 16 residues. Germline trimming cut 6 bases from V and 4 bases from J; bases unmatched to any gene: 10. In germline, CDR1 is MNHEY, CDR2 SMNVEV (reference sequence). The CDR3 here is CASSLLSSGSADTQYF. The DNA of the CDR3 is TGTGCCAGCAGCCTTCTCTCTAGCGGGAGCGCAGATACGCAGTATTTT.

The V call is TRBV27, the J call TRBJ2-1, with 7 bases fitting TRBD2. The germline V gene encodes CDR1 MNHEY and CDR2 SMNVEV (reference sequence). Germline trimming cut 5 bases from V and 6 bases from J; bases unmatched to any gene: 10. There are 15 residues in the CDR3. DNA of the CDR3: TGTGCCAGCAGTCCCGGGGTTCTAGCGGTCAATGAGCAGTTCTTC. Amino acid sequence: CASSPGVLAVNEQFF.

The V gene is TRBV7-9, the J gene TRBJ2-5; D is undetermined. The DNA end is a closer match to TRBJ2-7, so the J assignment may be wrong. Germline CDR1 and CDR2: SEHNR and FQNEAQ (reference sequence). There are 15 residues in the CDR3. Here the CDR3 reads CASSVLERHPSEQYF. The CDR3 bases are TGTGCCAGCAGTGTTCTAGAACGTCATCCGTCCGAGCAGTACTTC.

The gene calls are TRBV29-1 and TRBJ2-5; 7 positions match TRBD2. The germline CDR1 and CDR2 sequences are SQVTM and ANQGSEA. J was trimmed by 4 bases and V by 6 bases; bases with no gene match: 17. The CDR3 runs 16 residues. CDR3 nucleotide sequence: TGCAGCGTCGCCTCCCCTAGCGGCCCCCAAGGAGAGACCCAGTACTTC. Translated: CSVASPSGPQGETQYF.

The CDR3 bases are TGTGCCAGCAGCGCGACTAGCGGGACACCAGATACGCAGTATTTT. It encodes CASSATSGTPDTQYF. This chain connects TRBV6-6 to TRBJ2-3; 11 nucleotides agree with TRBD2. The germline gives CDR1 MNHNY, CDR2 SVGAGI (reference sequence). The CDR3 runs to 15 residues. With 6 bases clipped from V and 4 bases from J, the junction kept 6 bases outside the gene matches.

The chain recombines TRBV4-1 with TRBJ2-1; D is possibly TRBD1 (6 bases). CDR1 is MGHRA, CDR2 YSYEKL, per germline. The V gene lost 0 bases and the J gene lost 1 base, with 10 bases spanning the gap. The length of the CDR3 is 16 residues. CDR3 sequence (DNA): TGCGCCAGCAGCCAAGAAACAGGGAAGTCCTACAATGAGCAGTTCTTC. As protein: CASSQETGKSYNEQFF.

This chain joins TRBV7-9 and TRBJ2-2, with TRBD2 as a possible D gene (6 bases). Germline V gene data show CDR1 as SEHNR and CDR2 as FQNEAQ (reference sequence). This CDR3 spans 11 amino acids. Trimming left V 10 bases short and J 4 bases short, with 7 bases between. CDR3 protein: CATEGTGELFF. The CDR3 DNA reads TGTGCCACGGAGGGCACCGGGGAGCTGTTTTTT. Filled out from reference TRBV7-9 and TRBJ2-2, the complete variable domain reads DTGVSQNPRHKITKRGQNVTFRCDPISEHNRLYWYRQTLGQGPEFLTYFQNEAQLEKSRLLSDRFSAERPKGSFSTLEIQRTEQGDSAMYLCATEGTGELFFGEGSRLTVL.

The CDR3 sequence: CASSYDSRGNTIYF. CDR3 bases: TGTGCCAGCAGTTACGACAGTCGAGGAAACACCATATATTTT. This rearrangement joins TRBV6-5 to TRBJ1-3, with a weak D call TRBD1 (5 bases). Germline assignment: CDR1 MNHEY and CDR2 SVGAGI. Trimming shortened V by 2 bases and J by 4 bases, and 9 bases separated the two germline ends. The CDR3 totals 14 residues.

Written as DNA, the CDR3 is TGTGCCAGCAGTGTCACCGGGAAAACTGCTGAAGCTTTCTTT. Translating gives CASSVTGKTAEAFF. The chain is built from TRBV2 and TRBJ1-1; D gene unclear. Trimming shortened V by 4 bases and J by 6 bases, and 15 bases separated the two germline ends. Germline CDR1 is SNHLY and CDR2 is FYNNEI. The CDR3 is 14 residues long.

In DNA, the CDR3 is TGTGCCAGCAGTCGTTACGGACAGGCCTTTTCCTACGAGCAGTACTTC. Translation gives CASSRYGQAFSYEQYF. The chain recombines TRBV28 with TRBJ2-7; 7 bases line up with TRBD1. V lost 5 bases to trimming and J lost 1 base; unmatched junction nucleotides: 11. The length of the CDR3 is 16 residues. In germline, CDR1 is MDHEN, CDR2 SYDVKM.

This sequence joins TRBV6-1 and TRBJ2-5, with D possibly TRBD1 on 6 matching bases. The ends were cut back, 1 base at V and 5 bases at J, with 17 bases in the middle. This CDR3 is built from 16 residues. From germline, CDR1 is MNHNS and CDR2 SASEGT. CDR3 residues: CASSEVWGPPGETQYF. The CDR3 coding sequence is TGTGCCAGCAGTGAAGTATGGGGGCCACCCGGGGAGACCCAGTACTTC.

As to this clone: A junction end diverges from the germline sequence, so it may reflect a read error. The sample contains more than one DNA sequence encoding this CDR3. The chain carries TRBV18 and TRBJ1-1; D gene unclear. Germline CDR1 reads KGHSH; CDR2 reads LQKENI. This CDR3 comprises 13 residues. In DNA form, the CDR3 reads TGTGCCAGCTCTAGCGGCCGGAACACCGAAGCTTTCTTT. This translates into CASSSGRNTEAFF. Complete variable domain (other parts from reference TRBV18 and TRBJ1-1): NAGVMQNPRHLVRRRGQEARLRCSPMKGHSHVYWYRQLPEEGLKFMVYLQKENIIDESGMPKERFSAEFPKEGPSILRIQQVVRGDSAAYFCASSSGRNTEAFFGQGTRLTVV.

The CDR3 protein is CASSSDRSYPTYEQYF. CDR3 sequence (DNA): TGTGCCAGCAGCTCTGACAGGTCGTACCCTACCTACGAGCAGTACTTC. V usage is TRBV28 and J usage is TRBJ2-7; D might be TRBD1 (6 bases). Germline assignment: CDR1 MDHEN and CDR2 SYDVKM. The CDR3 extends over 16 amino acids. V was clipped by 6 bases and J by 2 bases, with 20 bases between them.

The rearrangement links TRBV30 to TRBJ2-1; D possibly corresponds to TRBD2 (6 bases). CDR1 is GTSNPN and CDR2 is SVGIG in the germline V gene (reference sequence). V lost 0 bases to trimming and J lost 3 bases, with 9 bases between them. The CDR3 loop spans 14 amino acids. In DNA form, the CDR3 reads TGTGCCTGGAGTGTTCGCGGGGACTACAATGAGCAGTTCTTC. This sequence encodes CAWSVRGDYNEQFF.

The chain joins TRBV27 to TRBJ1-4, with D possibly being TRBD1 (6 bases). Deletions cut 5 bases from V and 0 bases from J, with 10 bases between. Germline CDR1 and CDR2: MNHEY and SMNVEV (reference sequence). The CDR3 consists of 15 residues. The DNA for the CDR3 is TGTGCCAGCAGTGGGACACCCGCAACTAATGAAAAACTGTTTTTT. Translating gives CASSGTPATNEKLFF.